The clone carrying this TCR beta chain appeared a few times. These data come from a study of CD8+ T cells in alopecia areata. The CDR3 runs to 13 residues. With 0 bases removed from V and 7 bases from J, the gap between germline ends came to 6 bases. Germline loops: CDR1 SGHDN, CDR2 FVKESK. Treatment in this sample: oral pan-JAK inhibitor, 5-10 mg twice daily. RNA extraction was followed by reverse transcription into cDNA, which acted as the sequencing template. The assay was immunoSEQ multiplex PCR, and TCRdb's table has in-frame clones only and misses some. The repertoire holds some 180,000 clones, with 51% as singletons.

The material sequenced was CD8+ T cells sorted from blood, taken at roughly week 53, from a patient treated with tofacitinib. This TCR was sampled from a human donor with alopecia areata. V and J are TRBV14 and TRBJ2-2; no reliable D call. The CDR3 DNA reads TGTGCCAGCAGCCAAGATATGCTCGGGGAGCTGTTTTTT. It codes for CASSQDMLGELFF.